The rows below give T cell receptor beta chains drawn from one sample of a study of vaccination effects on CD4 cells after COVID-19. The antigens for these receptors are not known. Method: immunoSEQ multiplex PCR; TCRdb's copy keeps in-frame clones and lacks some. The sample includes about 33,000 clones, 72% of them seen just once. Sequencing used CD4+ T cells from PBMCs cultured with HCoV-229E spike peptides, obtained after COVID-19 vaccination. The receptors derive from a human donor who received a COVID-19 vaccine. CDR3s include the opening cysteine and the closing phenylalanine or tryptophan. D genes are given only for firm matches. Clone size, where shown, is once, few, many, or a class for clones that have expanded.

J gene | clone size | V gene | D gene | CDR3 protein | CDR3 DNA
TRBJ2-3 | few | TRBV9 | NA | CASRGVASTDTQYF | TGTGCCAGCAGAGGGGTAGCGAGCACAGATACGCAGTATTTT
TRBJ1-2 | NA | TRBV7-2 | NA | CASSEDNYGYTF | TGTGCCAGCAGCGAAGATAACTATGGCTACACCTTC
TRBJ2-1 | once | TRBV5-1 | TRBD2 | CASSPNGGGFEQFF | TGCGCCAGCAGCCCTAATGGGGGGGGGTTTGAGCAGTTCTTC
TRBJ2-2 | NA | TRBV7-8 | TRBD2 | CASSMGGRARNGELFF | TGTGCCAGCAGCATGGGCGGGAGGGCCCGGAACGGGGAGCTGTTTTTT
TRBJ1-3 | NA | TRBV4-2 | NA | CASSQDPPGQGSGNTIYF | TGTGCCAGCAGCCAAGATCCCCCCGGCCAGGGCTCTGGAAACACCATATATTTT
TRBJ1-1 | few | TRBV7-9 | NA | CASSQAGYTEAFF | TGTGCCAGCAGCCAGGCGGGGTATACTGAAGCTTTCTTT
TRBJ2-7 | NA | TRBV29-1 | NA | CSVGPTGLNIAEQYF | TGCAGCGTTGGACCGACGGGACTGAATATCGCCGAGCAGTACTTC
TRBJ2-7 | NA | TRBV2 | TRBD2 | CASSSGTSYEQYF | TGTGCCAGCAGTAGCGGGACCTCCTACGAGCAGTACTTC
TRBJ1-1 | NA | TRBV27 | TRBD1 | CASSFRGRSTEAFF | TGTGCCAGCAGTTTCAGGGGGCGGAGCACTGAAGCTTTCTTT
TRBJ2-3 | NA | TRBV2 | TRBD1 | CASSDLDRGADTQYF | TGTGCCAGCAGTGACTTGGACAGGGGAGCAGATACGCAGTATTTT
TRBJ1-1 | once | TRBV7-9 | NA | CASSLTTGNTEAFF | TGTGCCAGCAGCTTGACGACAGGGAACACTGAAGCTTTCTTT
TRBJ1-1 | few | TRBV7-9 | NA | CASSRGTGEAFF | TGTGCCAGCAGCCGCGGTACAGGTGAAGCTTTCTTT
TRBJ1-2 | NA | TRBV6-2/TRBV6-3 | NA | CASSYYRVDYGYTF | TGTGCCAGCAGTTACTACAGGGTGGACTATGGCTACACCTTC
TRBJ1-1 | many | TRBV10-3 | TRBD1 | CAISDSGTVNTEAFF | TGTGCCATCAGTGATTCCGGGACAGTAAACACTGAAGCTTTCTTT
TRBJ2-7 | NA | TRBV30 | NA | CAWAVGYEQYF | TGTGCCTGGGCAGTCGGATACGAGCAGTACTTC
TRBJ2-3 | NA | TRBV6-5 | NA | CASTRDLTDTQYF | TGTGCCAGCACCCGGGACCTCACAGATACGCAGTATTTT
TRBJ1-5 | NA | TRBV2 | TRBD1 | CASSPIAGTGAILAQHF | TGTGCCAGCAGCCCCATTGCCGGGACAGGGGCTATATTGGCCCAGCATTTT
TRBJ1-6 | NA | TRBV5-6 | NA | CASSSPTREFSRSPLHF | TGTGCCAGCAGCTCGCCGACTAGGGAGTTTAGTCGGTCACCCCTCCACTTT
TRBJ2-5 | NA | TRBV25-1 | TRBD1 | CASSGNRGRYIGETQYF | TGTGCCAGCAGCGGGAACAGGGGCCGCTACATAGGGGAGACCCAGTACTTC
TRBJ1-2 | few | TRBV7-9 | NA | CASSQDERGYTF | TGTGCCAGCAGCCAGGACGAGAGGGGCTACACCTTC
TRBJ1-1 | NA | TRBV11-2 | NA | CASSSRDPLNTEAFF | TGTGCCAGCAGCTCACGGGACCCCTTAAACACTGAAGCTTTCTTT
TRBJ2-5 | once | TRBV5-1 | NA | CASSLALGGAGETQYF | TGCGCCAGCAGCTTGGCCTTGGGCGGGGCTGGGGAGACCCAGTACTTC
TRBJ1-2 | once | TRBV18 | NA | CASSPPPARRSSYGYTF | TGTGCCAGCTCACCACCGCCGGCGAGGCGTTCTTCTTATGGCTACACCTTC
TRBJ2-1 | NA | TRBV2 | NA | CASKLSRNNEQFF | TGTGCCAGCAAACTGTCTCGGAACAATGAGCAGTTCTTC
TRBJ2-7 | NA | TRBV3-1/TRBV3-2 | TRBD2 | CASSLAGGPFEQYF | TGTGCCAGCAGCTTAGCGGGGGGGCCTTTCGAGCAGTACTTC
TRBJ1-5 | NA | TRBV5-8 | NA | CASSLVSFNQPQHF | TGTGCCAGCAGCTTGGTATCCTTCAATCAGCCCCAGCATTTT
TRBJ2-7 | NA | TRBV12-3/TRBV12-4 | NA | CASSSVPSYEQYF | TGTGCCAGCAGTTCCGTCCCCTCCTACGAGCAGTACTTC
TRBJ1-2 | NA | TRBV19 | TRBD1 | CASSMGDSVNYGYTF | TGTGCCAGTAGTATGGGGGACAGCGTAAACTATGGCTACACCTTC
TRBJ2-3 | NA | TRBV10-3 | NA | CAISELVPATDTQYF | TGTGCCATCAGTGAGCTTGTACCGGCCACAGATACGCAGTATTTT
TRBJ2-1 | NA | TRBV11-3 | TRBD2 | CASSTTGLAPYNEQFF | TGTGCCAGCAGCACTACGGGACTAGCTCCCTACAATGAGCAGTTCTTC
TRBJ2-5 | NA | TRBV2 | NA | CASTSNNGGRETQYF | TGTGCCAGCACCTCAAATAATGGAGGGAGAGAGACCCAGTACTTC
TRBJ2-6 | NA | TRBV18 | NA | CASSPQQSRSGANVLTF | TGTGCCAGCTCACCACAGCAGAGTCGCTCTGGGGCCAACGTCCTGACTTTC
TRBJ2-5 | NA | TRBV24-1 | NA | CATSERPGGGETQYF | TGTGCCACCAGTGAGCGACCCGGGGGTGGGGAGACCCAGTACTTC
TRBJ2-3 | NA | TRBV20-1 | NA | CSAITDTQYF | TGCAGTGCTATTACAGATACGCAGTATTTT
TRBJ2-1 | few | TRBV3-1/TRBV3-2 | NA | CASSQVNRQFF | TGTGCCAGCAGCCAAGTAAACAGACAGTTCTTC
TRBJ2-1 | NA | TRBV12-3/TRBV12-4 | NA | CASNRVSTWEQFF | TGTGCCAGCAATAGGGTCTCTACGTGGGAGCAGTTCTTC
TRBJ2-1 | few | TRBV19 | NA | CASSIGPTTRWDNEQFF | TGTGCCAGTAGTATTGGGCCTACAACTAGGTGGGACAATGAGCAGTTCTTC
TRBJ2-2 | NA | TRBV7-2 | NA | CASSLVGGAGELFF | TGTGCCAGCAGCTTAGTCGGAGGGGCCGGGGAGCTGTTTTTT
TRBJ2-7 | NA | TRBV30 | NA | CAWSPPAPTRGQYF | TGTGCCTGGAGCCCCCCAGCTCCCACCCGGGGTCAGTACTTC
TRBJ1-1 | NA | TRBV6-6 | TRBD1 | CASSKGTGLVNTEAFF | TGTGCCAGCAGTAAAGGGACAGGGTTAGTGAACACTGAAGCTTTCTTT
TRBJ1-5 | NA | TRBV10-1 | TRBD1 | CASSEREVQGRNYSNQPQHF | TGCGCCAGCAGTGAGCGGGAGGTACAGGGGCGTAATTATAGCAATCAGCCCCAGCATTTT